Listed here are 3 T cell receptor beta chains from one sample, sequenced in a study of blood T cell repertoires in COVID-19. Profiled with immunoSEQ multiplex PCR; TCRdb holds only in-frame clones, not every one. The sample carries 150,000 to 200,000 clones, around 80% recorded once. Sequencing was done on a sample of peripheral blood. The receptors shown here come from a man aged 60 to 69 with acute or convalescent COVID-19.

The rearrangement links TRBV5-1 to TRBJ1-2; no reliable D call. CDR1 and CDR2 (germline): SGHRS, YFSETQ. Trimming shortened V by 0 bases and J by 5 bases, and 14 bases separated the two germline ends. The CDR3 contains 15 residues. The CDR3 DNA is TGCGCCAGCAGCTTGGGTGCAGTTACGAATTATGGCTACACCTTC. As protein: CASSLGAVTNYGYTF.

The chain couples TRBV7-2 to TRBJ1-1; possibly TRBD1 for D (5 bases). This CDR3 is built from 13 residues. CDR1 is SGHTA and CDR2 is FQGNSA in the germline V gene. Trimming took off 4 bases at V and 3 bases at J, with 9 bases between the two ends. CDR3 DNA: TGTGCCAGCAGCTCCGACAGCTACACTGAAGCTTTCTTT. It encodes CASSSDSYTEAFF.

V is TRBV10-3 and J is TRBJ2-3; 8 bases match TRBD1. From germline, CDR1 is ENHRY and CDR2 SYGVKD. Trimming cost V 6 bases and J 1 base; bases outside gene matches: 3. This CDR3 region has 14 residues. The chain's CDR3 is CAIRTGARTDTQYF. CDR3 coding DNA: TGTGCCATCAGGACAGGGGCCCGCACAGATACGCAGTATTTT.